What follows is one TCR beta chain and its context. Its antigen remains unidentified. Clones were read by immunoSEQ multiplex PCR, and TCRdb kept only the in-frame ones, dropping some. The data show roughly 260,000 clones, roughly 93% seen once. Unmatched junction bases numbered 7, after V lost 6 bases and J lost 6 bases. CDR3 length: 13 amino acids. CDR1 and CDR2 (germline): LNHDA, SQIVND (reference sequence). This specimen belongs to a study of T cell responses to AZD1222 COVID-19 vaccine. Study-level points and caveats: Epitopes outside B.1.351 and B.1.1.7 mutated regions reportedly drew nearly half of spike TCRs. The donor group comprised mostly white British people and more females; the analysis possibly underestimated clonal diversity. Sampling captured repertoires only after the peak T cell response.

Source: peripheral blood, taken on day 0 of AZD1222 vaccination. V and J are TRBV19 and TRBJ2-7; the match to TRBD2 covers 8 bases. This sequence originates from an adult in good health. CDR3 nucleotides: TGTGCCAGTAGAAAAGCGGGGGTTGGCGAGCAGTACTTC. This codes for CASRKAGVGEQYF.